The 16 T cell receptor beta chains below come from one sample, sequenced in a study of CD8 T cells in ankylosing spondylitis (dated by TCRdb to 2017 to 2019). The library was made by 5' RACE. Sequencing relied on an Illumina HiSeq 2500. TCRdb reanalyzed the raw reads on its own, using fastp at Q25 for trimming and MiXCR for clone calling, and kept in-frame beta chains. CDR3 protein sequences are deduplicated, and each keeps its most common genes and DNA. For this sample the table gives fewer than 550,000 distinct CDR3 sequences, of which about 5.2% were detected only once. The ten largest clones capture 3% to 4% of the sample. These receptors have no known antigen. The study at large found these results: A TCR beta motif of 8 or 9 highly homologous amino acid variants appeared characteristic of blood from ankylosing spondylitis patients.

The sample taken for sequencing was blood, either unsorted or a sorted T cell fraction (not recorded which). The receptor set was obtained from a male donor with ankylosing spondylitis.

This clonotype has only a few counts. The rearrangement uses TRBV20-1 and TRBJ2-5; 11 bases fit TRBD2. V lost 6 bases, J lost 5 bases, and 11 bases stayed unmatched. The germline V gene has CDR1 DFQATT and CDR2 SNEGSKA (reference sequence). This CDR3 is 15 amino acids long. CDR3 bases: TGCAGTGCACAAGAAGGGACTAGCGGTTTCGAGACCCAGTACTTC. This codes for CSAQEGTSGFETQYF.

The table lists this clonotype with many counts. The chain uses TRBV20-1 and TRBJ1-1, with TRBD1 as a possible D gene (6 bases). Germline V gene data show CDR1 as DFQATT and CDR2 as SNEGSKA (reference sequence). V was clipped by 0 bases and J by 3 bases, with 11 bases between them. The CDR3 is made up of 14 amino acids. CDR3 sequence: CSARDFRGDTEAFF. CDR3 coding DNA: TGCAGTGCTAGAGATTTTAGGGGGGACACTGAAGCTTTCTTT.

In its sample, this clonotype was seen many times. The V and J genes are TRBV29-1 and TRBJ1-2; TRBD1 matches at 7 bases. Germline V lookup: CDR1 SQVTM, CDR2 ANQGSEA. The CDR3 is 13 residues long. V lost 6 bases to trimming and J lost 13 bases; unmatched junction nucleotides: 17. The CDR3 loop is CSVDLGQLPGGTF. Written as DNA, the CDR3 is TGCAGCGTCGACCTGGGACAGCTCCCGGGAGGCACCTTC.

This clonotype has at least ten counts. The J gene is TRBJ1-1, the V gene TRBV20-1, with D perhaps matching TRBD1 (6 bases). The CDR3 is 14 residues long. V was clipped by 6 bases and J by 2 bases, with 16 bases between them. Germline V lookup: CDR1 DFQATT, CDR2 SNEGSKA (reference sequence). Written as DNA, the CDR3 is TGCAGTGCCAAGCCCATGGACAGAAACACTGAAGCTTTCTTT. As protein: CSAKPMDRNTEAFF.

This clonotype has ten or more counts. This chain links TRBV6-6 with TRBJ2-5; weak D call: TRBD2 (6 bases). The V gene's germline CDR1 is MNHNY and CDR2 SVGAGI (reference sequence). The CDR3 contains 13 residues. Trimming cost V 2 bases and J 5 bases, with 9 bases left between them. The CDR3 loop reads CASSYGTGETQYF. CDR3 nucleotides: TGTGCCAGCAGTTACGGGACTGGCGAGACCCAGTACTTC.

This clonotype appeared many times. This sequence joins TRBV7-6 and TRBJ1-6, with 7 positions matching TRBD1. Germline assignment: CDR1 SGHVS and CDR2 FNYEAQ. This CDR3 comprises 17 residues. Germline trimming cut 2 bases from V and 7 bases from J; bases unmatched to any gene: 11. The DNA for the CDR3 is TGTGCCAGCAGCTTAAACAAGGGACAGTCATTAAATTCACCCCTCCACTTT. Translated: CASSLNKGQSLNSPLHF. The full variable domain, with the rest looked up from reference TRBV7-6 and TRBJ1-6, is GAGVSQSPRYKVTKRGQDVALRCDPISGHVSLYWYRQALGQGPEFLTYFNYEAQQDKSGLPNDRFSAERPEGSISTLTIQRTEQRDSAMYRCASSLNKGQSLNSPLHFGNGTRLTVT.

This clonotype was seen many times. The CDR3 bases are TGCGCCAGCAGCCAACAAGCCGGGAACTATGGCTACACCTTC. This translates into CASSQQAGNYGYTF. The gene calls are TRBV4-3 and TRBJ1-2; D gene unclear. Trimming left V 2 bases short and J 2 bases short, with 9 bases between. The CDR3 has 14 amino acids. Looked up from germline, CDR1 is LGHNA and CDR2 is YSLEER.

Comments on this clonotype: This sequence may be a read error, since a much larger clone differs from it by one base. The rearrangement joins TRBV27 to TRBJ1-2; D is undetermined. V was pared by 4 bases and J by 4 bases, with 10 bases between. CDR3 length equals 13 residues. Germline CDR1 is MNHEY and CDR2 is SMNVEV (reference sequence). The CDR3 here is CASSSDGSYGYTF. CDR3 bases: TGTGCCAGCAGTTCTGACGGGAGCTATGGCTACACCTTC.

V and J are TRBV11-2 and TRBJ2-7, with 7 bases matching TRBD2. The CDR3 totals 14 residues. The V and J ends lost 3 bases and 2 bases, in that order; junction bases with no gene match: 4. The germline gives CDR1 SGHAT, CDR2 FQNNGV. Here the CDR3 reads CASSFRDYAYEQYF. For the CDR3, the DNA is TGTGCCAGCAGCTTCCGGGACTACGCCTACGAGCAGTACTTC. Filled out from reference TRBV11-2 and TRBJ2-7, the complete variable domain reads EAGVAQSPRYKIIEKRQSVAFWCNPISGHATLYWYQQILGQGPKLLIQFQNNGVVDDSQLPKDRFSAERLKGVDSTLKIQPAKLEDSAVYLCASSFRDYAYEQYFGPGTRLTVT.

This clonotype came up many times. This chain uses TRBV6-1 with TRBJ1-5, with D tentatively TRBD1 (5 bases). V was shortened by 1 base and J by 6 bases, with 10 bases between the two germline ends. The germline CDR1 and CDR2 sequences are MNHNS and SASEGT. This CDR3 contains 14 residues. CDR3 loop: CASSEGGMSQPQHF. DNA of the CDR3: TGTGCCAGCAGTGAAGGGGGCATGAGTCAGCCCCAGCATTTT.

Ten or more counts support this clonotype. The CDR3 nucleotides read TGTGCCAGCAGCTTGCCCGGACAGCAAGGTGGCTACACCTTC. Translating gives CASSLPGQQGGYTF. The chain joins TRBV6-1 to TRBJ1-2; maybe TRBD1 (6 bases). Trimming cost V 6 bases and J 7 bases, with 18 bases left between them. The CDR3 is made up of 14 amino acids. The germline gives CDR1 MNHNS, CDR2 SASEGT.

The sample holds many counts of this clonotype. This rearrangement joins TRBV20-1 to TRBJ2-4; D is possibly TRBD1 (5 bases). Germline lookup yields CDR1 DFQATT and CDR2 SNEGSKA (reference sequence). The length of the CDR3 is 13 residues. V was clipped by 3 bases and J by 5 bases, with 11 bases between them. CDR3 in amino acids: CSASKTGQNIQYF. For the CDR3, the DNA is TGCAGTGCTAGTAAAACAGGACAAAACATTCAGTACTTC.

The CDR3 loop is CASSSPSSGGTRDTQYF. In DNA form, the CDR3 reads TGTGCCAGCAGCTCGCCTTCTAGCGGGGGGACGAGAGATACGCAGTATTTT. V and J are TRBV7-3 and TRBJ2-3; the match to TRBD2 covers 11 bases. V shed 4 bases and J 5 bases; nucleotides not matched to a gene: 11. The CDR3 consists of 17 residues. Looked up from germline, CDR1 is SGHTA and CDR2 is FQGTGA.

This clonotype was seen repeatedly, ten times or more. The V gene is TRBV10-3, the J gene TRBJ2-4; a possible D gene is TRBD2 (7 bases). V was shortened by 3 bases and J by 7 bases, with 13 bases between the two germline ends. The CDR3 contains 14 residues. Germline V CDR1 and CDR2: ENHRY, SYGVKD. This chain's CDR3 is CAISENREGNIQYF. The CDR3 region has the DNA TGTGCCATCAGTGAAAACAGGGAGGGGAACATTCAGTACTTC.

This clonotype was seen many times. The genes are TRBV29-1 and TRBJ1-2; TRBD1 matches at 10 bases. Trimming at V came to 6 bases and at J to 8 bases, leaving 9 bases not matched to a gene. The CDR3 extends over 13 amino acids. Germline V gives CDR1 SQVTM, CDR2 ANQGSEA. The CDR3 reads CSVSGTGAHGYTF. The CDR3 bases are TGCAGCGTCTCCGGGACAGGGGCCCACGGCTACACCTTC.

This clonotype was recorded at least ten times. The J gene is TRBJ2-2, the V gene TRBV12-3 or TRBV12-4, with 12 bases that match TRBD2. Losses at the gene ends were 3 bases for V and 7 bases for J; bases not matched to a gene: 3. CDR3 size: 15 residues. In DNA form, the CDR3 reads TGTGCCAGCAGTTTCCGACTAGCGGGAGACGGGGAGCTGTTTTTT. Translating gives CASSFRLAGDGELFF.